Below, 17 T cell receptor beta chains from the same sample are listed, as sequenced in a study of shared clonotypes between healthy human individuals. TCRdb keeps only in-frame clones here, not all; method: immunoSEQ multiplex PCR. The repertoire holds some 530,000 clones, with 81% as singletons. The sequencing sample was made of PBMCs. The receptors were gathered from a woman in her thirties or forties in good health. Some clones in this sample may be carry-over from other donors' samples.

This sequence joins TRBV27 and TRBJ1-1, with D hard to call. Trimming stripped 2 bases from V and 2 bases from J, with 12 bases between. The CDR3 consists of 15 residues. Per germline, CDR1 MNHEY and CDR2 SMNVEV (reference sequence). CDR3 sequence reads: CASSLAPHANTEAFF. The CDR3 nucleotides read TGTGCCAGCAGTTTAGCCCCCCACGCTAACACTGAAGCTTTCTTT.

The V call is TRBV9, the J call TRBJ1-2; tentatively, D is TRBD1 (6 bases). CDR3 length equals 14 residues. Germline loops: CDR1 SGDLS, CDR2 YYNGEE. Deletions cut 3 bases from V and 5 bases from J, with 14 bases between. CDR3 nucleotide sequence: TGTGCCAGCAGCGCAAATCAGGGGACGTATGGCTACACCTTC. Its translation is CASSANQGTYGYTF.

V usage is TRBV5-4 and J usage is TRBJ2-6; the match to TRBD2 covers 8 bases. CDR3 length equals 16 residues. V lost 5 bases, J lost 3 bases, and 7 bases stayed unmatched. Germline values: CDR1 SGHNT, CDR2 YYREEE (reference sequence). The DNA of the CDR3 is TGTGCCAGCAGACTGCAGCGGGAGTTTGGGGCCAACGTCCTGACTTTC. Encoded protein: CASRLQREFGANVLTF.

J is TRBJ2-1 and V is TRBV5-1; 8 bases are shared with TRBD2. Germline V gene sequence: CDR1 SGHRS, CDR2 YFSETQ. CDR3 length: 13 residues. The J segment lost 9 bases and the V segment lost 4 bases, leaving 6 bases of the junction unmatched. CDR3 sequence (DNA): TGCGCCAGCAGCCCCGGGACTAGAGGTGAGCAGTTCTTC. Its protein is CASSPGTRGEQFF.

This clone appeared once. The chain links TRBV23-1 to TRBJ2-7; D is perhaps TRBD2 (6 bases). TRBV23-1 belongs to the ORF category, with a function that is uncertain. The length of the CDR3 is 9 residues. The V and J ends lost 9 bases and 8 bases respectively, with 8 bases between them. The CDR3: CARRTKQYF. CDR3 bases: TGCGCCAGAAGGACTAAGCAGTACTTC.

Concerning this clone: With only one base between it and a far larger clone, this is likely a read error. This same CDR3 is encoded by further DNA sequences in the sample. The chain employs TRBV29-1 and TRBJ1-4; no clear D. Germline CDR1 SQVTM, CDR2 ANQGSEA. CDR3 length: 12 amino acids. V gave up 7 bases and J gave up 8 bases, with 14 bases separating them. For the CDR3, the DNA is TGCAGCGCCCGGGATCTAGGCGAAAAACTGTTTTTT. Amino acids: CSARDLGEKLFF.

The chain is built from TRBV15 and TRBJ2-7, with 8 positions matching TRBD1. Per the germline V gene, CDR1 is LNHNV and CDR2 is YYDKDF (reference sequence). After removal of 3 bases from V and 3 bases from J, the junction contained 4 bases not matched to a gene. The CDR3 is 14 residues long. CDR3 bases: TGTGCCACCAGCAGTCGACAGGGGATCTACGAGCAGTACTTC. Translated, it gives CATSSRQGIYEQYF.

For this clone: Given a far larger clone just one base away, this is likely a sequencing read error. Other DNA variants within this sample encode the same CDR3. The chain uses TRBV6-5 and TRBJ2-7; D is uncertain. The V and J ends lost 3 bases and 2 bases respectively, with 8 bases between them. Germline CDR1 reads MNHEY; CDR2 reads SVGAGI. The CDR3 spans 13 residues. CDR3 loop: CASSYTATYEQYF. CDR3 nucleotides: TGTGCCAGCAGTTATACGGCAACCTACGAGCAGTACTTC.

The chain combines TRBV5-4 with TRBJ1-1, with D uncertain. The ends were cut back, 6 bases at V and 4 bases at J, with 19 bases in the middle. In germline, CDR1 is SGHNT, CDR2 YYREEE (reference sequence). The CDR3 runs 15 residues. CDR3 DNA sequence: TGTGCCAGCAATACAGTGGGTGGATTCGGCACTGAAGCTTTCTTT. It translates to CASNTVGGFGTEAFF.

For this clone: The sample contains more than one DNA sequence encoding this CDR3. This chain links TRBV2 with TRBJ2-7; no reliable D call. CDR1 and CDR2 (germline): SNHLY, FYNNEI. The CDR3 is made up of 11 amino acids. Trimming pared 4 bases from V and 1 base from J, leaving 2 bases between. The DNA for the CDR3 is TGTGCCAGCAGTGTTTCCTACGAGCAGTACTTC. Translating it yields CASSVSYEQYF.

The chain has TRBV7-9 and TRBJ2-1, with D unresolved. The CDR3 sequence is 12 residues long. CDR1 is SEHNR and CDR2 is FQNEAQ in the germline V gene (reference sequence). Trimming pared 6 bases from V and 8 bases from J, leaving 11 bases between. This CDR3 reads CASRNIRDEQFF. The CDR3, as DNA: TGTGCCAGCAGAAATATACGGGATGAGCAGTTCTTC.

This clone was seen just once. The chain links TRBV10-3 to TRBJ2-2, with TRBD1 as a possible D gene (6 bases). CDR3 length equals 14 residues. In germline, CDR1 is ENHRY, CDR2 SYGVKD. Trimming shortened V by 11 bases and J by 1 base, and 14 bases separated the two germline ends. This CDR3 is CAHRATGNTGELFF. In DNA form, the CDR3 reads TGTGCCCACCGGGCGACAGGGAACACCGGGGAGCTGTTTTTT.

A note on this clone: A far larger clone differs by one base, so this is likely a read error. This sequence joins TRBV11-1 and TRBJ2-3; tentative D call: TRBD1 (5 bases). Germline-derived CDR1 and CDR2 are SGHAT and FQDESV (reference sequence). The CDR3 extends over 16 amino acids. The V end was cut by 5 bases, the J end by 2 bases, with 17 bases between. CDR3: CASSQGARADTDTQYF. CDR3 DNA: TGTGCCAGCAGCCAAGGGGCCAGGGCAGACACAGATACGCAGTATTTT.

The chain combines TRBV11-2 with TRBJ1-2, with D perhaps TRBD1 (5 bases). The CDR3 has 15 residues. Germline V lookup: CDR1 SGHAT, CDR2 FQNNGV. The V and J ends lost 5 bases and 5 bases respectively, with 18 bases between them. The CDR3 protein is CASSLEGTELYGYTF. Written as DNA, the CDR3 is TGTGCCAGCAGCCTGGAGGGGACGGAGTTGTATGGCTACACCTTC. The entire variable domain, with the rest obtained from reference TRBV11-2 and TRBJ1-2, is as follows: EAGVAQSPRYKIIEKRQSVAFWCNPISGHATLYWYQQILGQGPKLLIQFQNNGVVDDSQLPKDRFSAERLKGVDSTLKIQPAKLEDSAVYLCASSLEGTELYGYTFGSGTRLTVV.

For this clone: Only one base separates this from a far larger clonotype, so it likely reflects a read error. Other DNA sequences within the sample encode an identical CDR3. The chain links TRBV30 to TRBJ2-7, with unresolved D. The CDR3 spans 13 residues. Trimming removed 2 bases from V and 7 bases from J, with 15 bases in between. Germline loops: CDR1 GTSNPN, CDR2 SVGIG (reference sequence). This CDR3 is CAWSIATPGEQYF. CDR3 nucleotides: TGTGCCTGGAGTATTGCTACCCCAGGTGAGCAGTACTTC.

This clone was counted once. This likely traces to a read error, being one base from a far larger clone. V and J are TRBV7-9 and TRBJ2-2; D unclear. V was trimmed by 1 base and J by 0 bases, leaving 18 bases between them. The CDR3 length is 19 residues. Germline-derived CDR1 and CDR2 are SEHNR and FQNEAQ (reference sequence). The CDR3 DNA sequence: TGTGCCAGCAGCTTAGTTGGGCTTCCCATAACCGCGAACACCGGGGAGCTGTTTTTT. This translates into CASSLVGLPITANTGELFF.

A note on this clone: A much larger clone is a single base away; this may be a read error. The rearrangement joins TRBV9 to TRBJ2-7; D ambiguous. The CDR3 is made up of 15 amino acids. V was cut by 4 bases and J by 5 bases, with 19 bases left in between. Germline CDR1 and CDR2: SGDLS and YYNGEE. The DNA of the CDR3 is TGTGCCAGCAGCCCCACCCCAGGCCAGATCCACGAGCAGTACTTC. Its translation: CASSPTPGQIHEQYF.